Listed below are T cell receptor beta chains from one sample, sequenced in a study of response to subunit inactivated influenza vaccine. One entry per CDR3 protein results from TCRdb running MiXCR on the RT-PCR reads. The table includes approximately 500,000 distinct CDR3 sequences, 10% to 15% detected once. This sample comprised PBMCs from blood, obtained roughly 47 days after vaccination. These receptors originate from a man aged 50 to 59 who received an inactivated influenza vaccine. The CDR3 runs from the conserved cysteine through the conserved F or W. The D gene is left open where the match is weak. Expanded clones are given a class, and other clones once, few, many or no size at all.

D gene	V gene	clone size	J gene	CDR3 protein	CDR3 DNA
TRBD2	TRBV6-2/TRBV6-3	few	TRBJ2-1	CASRMAGGPYNEQFF	TGTGCCAGCCGAATGGCGGGAGGGCCCTACAATGAGCAGTTCTTC
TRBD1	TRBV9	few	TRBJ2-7	CASSVAQGAIYEQYF	TGTGCCAGCAGCGTAGCACAGGGGGCAATCTACGAGCAGTACTTC
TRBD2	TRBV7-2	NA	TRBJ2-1	CASSLTSGSWDEQFF	TGTGCCAGCAGCTTGACTAGCGGGAGTTGGGATGAGCAGTTCTTC
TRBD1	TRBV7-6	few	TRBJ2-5	CASSLAILGDRGVQETQYF	TGTGCCAGCAGCTTAGCGATTCTTGGCGACAGGGGAGTCCAAGAGACCCAGTACTTC
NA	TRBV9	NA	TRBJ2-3	CASSVDSQPTDTQYF	TGTGCCAGCAGCGTAGATTCACAACCCACAGATACGCAGTATTTT
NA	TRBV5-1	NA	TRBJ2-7	CASSLGDSGTYEQYF	TGCGCCAGCAGCTTGGGGGACTCAGGAACCTACGAGCAGTACTTC
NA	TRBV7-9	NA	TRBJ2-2	CASSPTGQGSTGELFF	TGTGCCAGCAGCCCCACGGGGCAGGGATCCACCGGGGAGCTGTTTTTT
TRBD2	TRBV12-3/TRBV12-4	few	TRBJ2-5	CASSIRLAPQETQYF	TGTGCCAGCAGTATCCGACTAGCGCCACAAGAGACCCAGTACTTC
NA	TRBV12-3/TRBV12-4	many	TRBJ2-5	CASSLMGETQYF	TGTGCCAGCAGTTTGATGGGGGAGACCCAGTACTTC
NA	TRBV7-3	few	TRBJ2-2	CASSLKGLARGGELFF	TGTGCCAGCAGCTTAAAGGGGTTAGCCCGTGGCGGGGAGCTGTTTTTT
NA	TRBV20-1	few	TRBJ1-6	CSARVQRQSYNSPLHF	TGCAGTGCTAGAGTACAGCGACAATCTTATAATTCACCCCTCCACTTT
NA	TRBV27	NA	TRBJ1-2	CASSLDITYGYTF	TGTGCCAGCAGTTTAGACATAACCTATGGCTACACCTTC
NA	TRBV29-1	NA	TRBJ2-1	CSVDPGSLLDNEQFF	TGCAGCGTTGACCCCGGGAGTTTACTCGACAATGAGCAGTTCTTC
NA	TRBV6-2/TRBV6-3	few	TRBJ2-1	CASRETGYYNEQFF	TGTGCCAGCAGGGAAACAGGGTACTACAATGAGCAGTTCTTC
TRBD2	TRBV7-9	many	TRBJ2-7	CASSLVTSGTYEQYF	TGTGCCAGCAGCTTAGTGACTAGCGGGACCTACGAGCAGTACTTC
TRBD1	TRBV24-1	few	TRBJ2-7	CATSAGTGSYEQYF	TGTGCCACCAGTGCGGGGACAGGCTCCTACGAGCAGTACTTC
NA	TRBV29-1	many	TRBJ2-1	CSVASYEQFF	TGCAGCGTTGCAAGCTATGAGCAGTTCTTC
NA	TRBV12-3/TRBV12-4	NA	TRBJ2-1	CASSLRRAVETQFF	TGTGCCAGCAGTTTACGGAGGGCCGTAGAGACCCAGTTCTTC
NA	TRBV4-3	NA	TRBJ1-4	CASSQAVPAKEKLFF	TGCGCCAGCAGCCAAGCAGTCCCAGCTAAAGAAAAACTGTTTTTT
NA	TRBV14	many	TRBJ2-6	CASSLNRDPGANVLTF	TGTGCCAGCAGCCTTAACCGGGACCCTGGGGCCAACGTCCTGACTTTC
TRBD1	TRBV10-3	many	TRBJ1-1	CAIRSTGGLNTEAFF	TGTGCCATCAGATCTACAGGGGGCCTGAACACTGAAGCTTTCTTT
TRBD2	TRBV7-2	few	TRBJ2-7	CASSSTLTSGSQGEQYF	TGTGCCAGCAGCTCTACCCTGACTAGCGGGAGTCAAGGCGAGCAGTACTTC
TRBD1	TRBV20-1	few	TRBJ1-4	CSARKDRGMGKLFF	TGCAGTGCTAGAAAGGACAGGGGAATGGGGAAACTGTTTTTT
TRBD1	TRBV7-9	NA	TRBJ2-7	CASSLDGTAGSYEQYF	TGTGCCAGCAGCTTAGATGGGACAGCTGGCTCCTACGAGCAGTACTTC
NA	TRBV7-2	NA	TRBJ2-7	CASRGPGWISYEQYF	TGTGCCAGCAGGGGTCCGGGGTGGATTTCCTACGAGCAGTACTTC
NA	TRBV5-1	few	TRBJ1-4	CASSRDLGVNEKLFF	TGCGCCAGCAGCCGTGATTTGGGAGTTAATGAAAAACTGTTTTTT
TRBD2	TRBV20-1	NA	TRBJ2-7	CSARAGTSGREQYF	TGCAGTGCTCGAGCCGGGACTAGCGGGAGGGAGCAGTACTTC